The clone carrying this T cell receptor (beta chain) was recorded at least ten times. Its cognate antigen is unknown. Germline values: CDR1 SNHLY, CDR2 FYNNEI. With 6 bases removed from V and 0 bases from J, the gap between germline ends came to 14 bases. This CDR3 region has 16 residues. This specimen comes from a study of human T cells and chemical hapten exposure. The wider study: Per-sample TCR yield variation was attributed mainly to small pooled library volume differences. The study, taken as a whole, reports: The number of TCRs over 1 in 1000 frequency stayed unchanged after DPC.

Library preparation tagged each individual cDNA molecule with a unique molecular identifier. Original handling: TCRs per sample had a median of around 98,000 and ranged from about 23,224 to 690,600. MiXCR, applied by TCRdb to the 5' RACE reads, yields one record per CDR3 protein. The V and J calls shown here were made by TCRdb, not taken from the authors' results. The sample includes about 120,000 distinct CDR3 sequences, approximately 19% seen only once; the top ten take 2.8%. Unseparated into fractions, whole blood served as the source from which total RNA was extracted. The rearrangement links TRBV2 to TRBJ1-4; D is perhaps TRBD1 (6 bases). This sequence originates from a human donor in good health. The CDR3 sequence: CASRMGGRTTNEKLFF. The CDR3 bases are TGTGCCAGCAGGATGGGGGGGCGCACAACTAATGAAAAACTGTTTTTT. The complete variable domain, with remaining parts taken from reference TRBV2 and TRBJ1-4, reads EPEVTQTPSHQVTQMGQEVILRCVPISNHLYFYWYRQILGQKVEFLVSFYNNEISEKSEIFDDQFSVERPDGSNFTLKIRSTKLEDSAMYFCASRMGGRTTNEKLFFGSGTQLSVL.